Below, 9 T cell receptor beta chains from the same sample are listed, as sequenced in a study of blood T cell repertoires in COVID-19. Clones were read by immunoSEQ multiplex PCR, and TCRdb kept only the in-frame ones, dropping some. The table has fewer than 60,000 clones, approximately 88% seen once. Input material: peripheral blood. The source of these receptors is a human donor with active COVID-19. The donor label of this sample is uncertain.

This clone was recorded once. V usage is TRBV19 and J usage is TRBJ1-5, with D perhaps matching TRBD1 (5 bases). Germline V gives CDR1 LNHDA, CDR2 SQIVND (reference sequence). With 6 bases removed from V and 6 bases from J, the gap between germline ends came to 9 bases. This CDR3 has 12 amino acids. The CDR3: CASRGEGQPQHF. CDR3 DNA: TGTGCCAGTAGAGGGGAAGGTCAGCCCCAGCATTTT.

CDR3 sequence reads: CASSGDRLYGYTF. The CDR3 DNA reads as TGTGCCAGCAGTGGCGACAGACTCTATGGCTACACCTTC. The rearrangement uses TRBV25-1 and TRBJ1-2; possible D gene TRBD1, 5 bases. The germline gives CDR1 MGHDK, CDR2 SYGVNS. Trimming left V 4 bases short and J 4 bases short, with 10 bases between. This CDR3 is built from 13 residues.

The V call is TRBV6-1, the J call TRBJ1-1; D remains unclear. Germline values: CDR1 MNHNS, CDR2 SASEGT. Trimming shortened V by 1 base and J by 1 base, and 10 bases separated the two germline ends. The length of the CDR3 is 15 residues. The DNA for the CDR3 is TGTGCCAGCAGTGAAGGAGGGAATCGGAACACTGAAGCTTTCTTT. Its protein is CASSEGGNRNTEAFF.

The sample holds one count of this clone. This CDR3 is CASTSGVGSNQPQHF. CDR3 nucleotide sequence: TGTGCCAGCACCTCAGGGGTCGGTAGCAATCAGCCCCAGCATTTT. The chain carries TRBV7-8 and TRBJ1-5; maybe TRBD1 (6 bases). The V end was cut by 7 bases, the J end by 0 bases, with 13 bases between. Germline V gene sequence: CDR1 SGHVS, CDR2 FQNEAQ. This CDR3 is built from 15 residues.

This clone came up once. The chain carries TRBV19 and TRBJ1-1; no definite D call. V lost 3 bases, J lost 4 bases, and 18 bases lay in between. Germline lookup yields CDR1 LNHDA and CDR2 SQIVND (reference sequence). This CDR3 comprises 16 residues. CDR3: CASSINGVTGSTEAFF. The CDR3 bases are TGTGCCAGTAGTATTAATGGTGTTACCGGGAGCACTGAAGCTTTCTTT.

This rearrangement joins TRBV19 to TRBJ2-1; D is undetermined. CDR1 and CDR2 (germline): LNHDA, SQIVND (reference sequence). Trimming took 5 bases from V and 2 from J, leaving 4 bases between them. CDR3 length equals 12 residues. The CDR3 nucleotides are TGTGCCAGTAGTTTAACCTACAATGAGCAGTTCTTC. It translates to CASSLTYNEQFF.

This chain links TRBV7-9 with TRBJ2-7; TRBD2 matches 9 bases. Looked up from germline, CDR1 is SEHNR and CDR2 is FQNEAQ (reference sequence). The length of the CDR3 is 17 residues. The V and J ends lost 5 bases and 0 bases, in that order; junction bases with no gene match: 11. The CDR3 loop reads CASSPGGASGISYEQYF. The CDR3 nucleotides read TGTGCCAGCAGCCCGGGGGGGGCTAGCGGGATCTCCTACGAGCAGTACTTC.

V is TRBV7-9 and J is TRBJ1-4; D gene ambiguous. Deletions cut 5 bases from V and 0 bases from J, with 7 bases between. The CDR3 covers 14 residues. Per germline, CDR1 SEHNR and CDR2 FQNEAQ (reference sequence). The CDR3 here is CASSRFSTNEKLFF. CDR3 nucleotide sequence: TGTGCCAGCAGCCGTTTCTCAACTAATGAAAAACTGTTTTTT.

V is TRBV6-5 and J is TRBJ2-7; possibly TRBD2 for D (6 bases). The CDR3 totals 14 residues. CDR1 and CDR2 (germline): MNHEY, SVGAGI. V was pared by 4 bases and J by 0 bases, with 10 bases between. The CDR3 bases are TGTGCCAGCAGTTCCCGGGGGTCCTCCTACGAGCAGTACTTC. This translates into CASSSRGSSYEQYF.